The source of this T cell receptor (beta chain) is a study of neurological immune-mediated disorders. Findings and caveats of the study: None of the CDR3 amino acid sequences of expanded clones recurred across subjects, suggesting private repertoires in all groups.

cDNA synthesis was performed by 5'RACE with 10-nucleotide random UMIs. From 15-18 subjects, each sequencing run yielded over 170 million TCR-beta sequences. In TCRdb, the 5' RACE reads were re-called with MiXCR into one record per CDR3 protein. The data contain 77,000 or so distinct CDR3 sequences, around 9.9% of them singletons. In its sample, this clonotype was seen many times. The antigen remains unidentified. Germline-derived CDR1 and CDR2 are MRHNA and SNTAGT. The CDR3 runs 15 residues. The ends lost 6 bases at V and 2 bases at J; junction bases unmatched: 7. Source material: PBMCs. The gene calls are TRBV6-4 and TRBJ2-3; 8 nucleotides match TRBD1. The clonotype was recovered from a man aged 45 to 65 in good health. CDR3 amino acids: CASRRTGQNTDTQYF. The CDR3 coding sequence is TGTGCCAGCAGACGGACAGGGCAGAACACAGATACGCAGTATTTT.